What follows is one T cell receptor (beta chain) and its context. These data come from a study of blood T cell repertoires in COVID-19. Generated by immunoSEQ multiplex PCR, the TCRdb table keeps only in-frame clones and is missing some. The table includes 260,000 or so clones, 83% detected once. The CDR3 sequence is 15 residues long. Germline loops: CDR1 SNHLY, CDR2 FYNNEI. Trimming removed 7 bases from V and 4 bases from J; junction bases left unmatched: 10. The chain links TRBV2 to TRBJ1-1, with 9 positions matching TRBD1. Sequencing was performed on PBMCs or T cells enriched from blood (not recorded which). The receptor comes from a woman between 40 and 55 years old who had been exposed to COVID-19. The CDR3 DNA sequence: TGTGCCAGCAAGCTCCGGGACAGGGTGGGCACTGAAGCTTTCTTT. This gives the protein CASKLRDRVGTEAFF.